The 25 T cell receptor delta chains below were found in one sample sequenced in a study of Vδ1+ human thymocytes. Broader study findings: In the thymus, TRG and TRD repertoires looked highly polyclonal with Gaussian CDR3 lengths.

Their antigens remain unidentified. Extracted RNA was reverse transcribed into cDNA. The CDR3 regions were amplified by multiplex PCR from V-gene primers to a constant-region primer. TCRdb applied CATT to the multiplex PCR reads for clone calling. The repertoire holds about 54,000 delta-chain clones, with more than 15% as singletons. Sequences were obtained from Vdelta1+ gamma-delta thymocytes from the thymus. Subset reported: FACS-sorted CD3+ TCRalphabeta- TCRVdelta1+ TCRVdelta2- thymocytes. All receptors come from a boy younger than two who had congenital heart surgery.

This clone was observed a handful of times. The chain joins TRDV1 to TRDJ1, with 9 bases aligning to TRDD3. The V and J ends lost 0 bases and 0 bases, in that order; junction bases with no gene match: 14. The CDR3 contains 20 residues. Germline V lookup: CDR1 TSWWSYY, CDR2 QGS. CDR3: CALGELASVLGEKYTDKLIF. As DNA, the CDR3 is TGTGCTCTTGGGGAACTAGCGTCCGTACTGGGGGAAAAGTACACCGATAAACTCATCTTT.

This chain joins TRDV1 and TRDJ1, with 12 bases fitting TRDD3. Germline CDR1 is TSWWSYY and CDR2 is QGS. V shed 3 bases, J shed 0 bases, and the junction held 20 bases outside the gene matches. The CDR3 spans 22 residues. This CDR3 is CALGDFNYSWGIRRLYTDKLIF. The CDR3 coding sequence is TGTGCTCTTGGGGATTTCAACTACTCCTGGGGGATACGCCGCCTTTACACCGATAAACTCATCTTT.

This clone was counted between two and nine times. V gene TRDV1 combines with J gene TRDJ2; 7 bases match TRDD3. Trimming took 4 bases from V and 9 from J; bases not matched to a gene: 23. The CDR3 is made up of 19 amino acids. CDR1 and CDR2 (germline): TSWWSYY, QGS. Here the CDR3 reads CALGGPPPLKLGIRTQLFF. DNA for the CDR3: TGTGCTCTTGGGGGCCCTCCCCCTTTAAAGTTGGGGATAAGAACACAACTCTTCTTT.

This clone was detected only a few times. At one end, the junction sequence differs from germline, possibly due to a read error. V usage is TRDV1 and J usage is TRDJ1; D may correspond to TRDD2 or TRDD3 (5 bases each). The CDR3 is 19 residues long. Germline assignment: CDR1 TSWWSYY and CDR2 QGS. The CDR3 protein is CALGEPRAYVREGTDKLIF. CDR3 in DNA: TGTGCTCTTGGGGAACCCCGAGCCTACGTCAGGGAGGGGACCGATAAGCTCATCTTT.

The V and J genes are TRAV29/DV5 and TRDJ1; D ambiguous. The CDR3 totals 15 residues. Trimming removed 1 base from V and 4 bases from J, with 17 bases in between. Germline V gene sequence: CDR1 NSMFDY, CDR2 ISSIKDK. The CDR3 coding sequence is TGTGCAGCAAGCCTCTTCGGGCGACGAAGCGATAAACTCATCTTT. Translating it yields CAASLFGRRSDKLIF.

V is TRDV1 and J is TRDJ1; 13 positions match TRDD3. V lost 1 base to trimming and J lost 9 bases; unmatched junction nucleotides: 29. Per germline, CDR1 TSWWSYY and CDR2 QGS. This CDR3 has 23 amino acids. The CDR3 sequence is CALGERIPWSCTGGYDHGGQLIF. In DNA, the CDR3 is TGTGCTCTTGGGGAACGTATCCCCTGGTCGTGTACTGGGGGATACGATCATGGTGGTCAACTCATCTTT.

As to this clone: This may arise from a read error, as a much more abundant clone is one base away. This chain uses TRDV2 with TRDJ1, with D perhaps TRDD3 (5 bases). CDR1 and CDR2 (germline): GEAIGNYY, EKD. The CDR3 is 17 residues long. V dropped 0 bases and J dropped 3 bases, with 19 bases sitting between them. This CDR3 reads CACDTAGRGPIADKLIF. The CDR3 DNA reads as TGTGCCTGTGACACCGCAGGGAGGGGACCCATAGCCGATAAACTCATCTTT.

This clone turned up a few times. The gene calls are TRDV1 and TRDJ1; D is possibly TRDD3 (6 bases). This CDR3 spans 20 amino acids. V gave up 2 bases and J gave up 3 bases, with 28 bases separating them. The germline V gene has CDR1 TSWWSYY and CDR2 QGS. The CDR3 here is CALGERGSGVTPDRPDKLIF. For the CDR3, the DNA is TGTGCTCTTGGGGAAAGGGGGTCTGGGGTTACCCCCGACCGGCCCGATAAACTCATCTTT.

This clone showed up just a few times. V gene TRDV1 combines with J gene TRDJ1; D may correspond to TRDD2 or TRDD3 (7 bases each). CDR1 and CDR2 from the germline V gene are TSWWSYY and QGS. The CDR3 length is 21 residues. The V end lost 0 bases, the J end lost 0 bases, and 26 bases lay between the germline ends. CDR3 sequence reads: CALGELTFLRLVGDYTDKLIF. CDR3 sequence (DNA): TGTGCTCTTGGGGAACTAACGTTCCTACGGTTGGTGGGGGACTACACCGATAAACTCATCTTT.

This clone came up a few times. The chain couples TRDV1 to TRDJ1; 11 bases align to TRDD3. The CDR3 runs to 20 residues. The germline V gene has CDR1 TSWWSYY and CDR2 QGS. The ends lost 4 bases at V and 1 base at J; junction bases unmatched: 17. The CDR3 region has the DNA TGTGCTCTTGGGGTACCTGTACTGGGGGATAATTCTCGGGTCACCGATAAACTCATCTTT. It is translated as CALGVPVLGDNSRVTDKLIF.

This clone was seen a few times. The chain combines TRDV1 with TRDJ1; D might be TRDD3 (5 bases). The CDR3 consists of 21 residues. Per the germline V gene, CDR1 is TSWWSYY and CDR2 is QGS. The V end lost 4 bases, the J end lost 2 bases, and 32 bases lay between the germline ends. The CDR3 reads CALGGRVRVYLEGFGTDKLIF. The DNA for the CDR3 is TGTGCTCTTGGGGGACGAGTGCGTGTCTACTTGGAGGGATTCGGAACCGATAAACTCATCTTT.

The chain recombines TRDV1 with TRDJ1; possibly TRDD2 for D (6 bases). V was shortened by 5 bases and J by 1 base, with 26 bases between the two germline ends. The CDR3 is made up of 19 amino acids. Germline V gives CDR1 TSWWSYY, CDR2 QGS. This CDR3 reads CALGPPGASYATFTDKLIF. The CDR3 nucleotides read TGTGCTCTTGGGCCCCCAGGGGCATCCTACGCTACGTTCACCGATAAACTCATCTTT.

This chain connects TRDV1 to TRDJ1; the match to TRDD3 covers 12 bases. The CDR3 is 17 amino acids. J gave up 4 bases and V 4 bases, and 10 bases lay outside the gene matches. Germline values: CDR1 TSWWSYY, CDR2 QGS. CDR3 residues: CALGVYTGGYSDDKLIF. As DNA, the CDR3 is TGTGCTCTTGGGGTCTATACTGGGGGATACTCCGACGATAAACTCATCTTT.

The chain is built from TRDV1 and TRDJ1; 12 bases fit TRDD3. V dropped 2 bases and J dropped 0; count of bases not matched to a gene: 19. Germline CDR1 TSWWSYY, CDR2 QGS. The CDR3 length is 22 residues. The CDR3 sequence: CALGEWGLPPYWGILYTDKLIF. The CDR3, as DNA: TGTGCTCTTGGGGAATGGGGCCTCCCGCCGTACTGGGGGATACTTTACACCGATAAACTCATCTTT.

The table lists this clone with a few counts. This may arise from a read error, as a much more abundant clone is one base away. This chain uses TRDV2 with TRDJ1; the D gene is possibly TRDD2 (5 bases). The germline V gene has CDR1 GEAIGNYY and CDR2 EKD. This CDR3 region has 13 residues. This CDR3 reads CACDSLHTYKLIF. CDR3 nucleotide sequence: TGTGCCTGTGACTCCCTACACACCTATAAACTCATCTTT.

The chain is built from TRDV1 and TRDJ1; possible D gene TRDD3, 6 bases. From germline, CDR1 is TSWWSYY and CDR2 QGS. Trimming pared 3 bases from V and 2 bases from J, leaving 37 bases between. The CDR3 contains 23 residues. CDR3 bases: TGTGCTCTTGGGGAGCCCCGGGGTGCTACCGCGGTACTGGGTCTCTTACAAACCGATAAACTCATCTTT. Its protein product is CALGEPRGATAVLGLLQTDKLIF.

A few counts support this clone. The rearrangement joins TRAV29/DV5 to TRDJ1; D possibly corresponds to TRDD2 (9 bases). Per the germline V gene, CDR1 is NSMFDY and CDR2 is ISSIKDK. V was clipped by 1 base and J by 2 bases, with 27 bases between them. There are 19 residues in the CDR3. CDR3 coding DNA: TGTGCAGCAAGCTCTTACCTTCCTACCGGGTACTGGGGGACCGATAAACTCATCTTT. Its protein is CAASSYLPTGYWGTDKLIF.

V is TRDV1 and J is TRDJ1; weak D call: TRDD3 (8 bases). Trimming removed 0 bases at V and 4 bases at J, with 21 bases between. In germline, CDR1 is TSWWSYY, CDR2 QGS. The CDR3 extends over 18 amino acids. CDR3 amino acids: CALGELLFPTGGYDKLIF. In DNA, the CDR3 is TGTGCTCTTGGGGAACTCCTCTTTCCTACAGGGGGATACGATAAACTCATCTTT.

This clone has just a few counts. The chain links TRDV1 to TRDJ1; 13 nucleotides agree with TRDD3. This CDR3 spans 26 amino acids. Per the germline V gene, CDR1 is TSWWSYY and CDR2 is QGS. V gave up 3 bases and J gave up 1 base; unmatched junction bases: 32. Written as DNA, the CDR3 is TGTGCTCTTGGGGATCACTTTTCCGCGTACTGGGGGATACGTGGGACTTTGTTAAGGGGCACCGATAAACTCATCTTT. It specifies CALGDHFSAYWGIRGTLLRGTDKLIF.

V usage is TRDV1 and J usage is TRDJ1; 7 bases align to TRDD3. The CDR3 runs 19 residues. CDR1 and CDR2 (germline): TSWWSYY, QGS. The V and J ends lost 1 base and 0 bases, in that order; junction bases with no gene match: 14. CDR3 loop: CALGEPAADTGAYTDKLIF. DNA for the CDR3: TGTGCTCTTGGGGAACCGGCCGCGGATACGGGGGCCTACACCGATAAACTCATCTTT.

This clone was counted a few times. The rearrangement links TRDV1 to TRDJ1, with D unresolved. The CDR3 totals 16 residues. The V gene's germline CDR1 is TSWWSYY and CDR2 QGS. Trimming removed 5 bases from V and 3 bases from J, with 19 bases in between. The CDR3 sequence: CALGKNIARVSDKLIF. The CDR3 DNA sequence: TGTGCTCTTGGGAAGAACATCGCCCGGGTCTCCGATAAACTCATCTTT.

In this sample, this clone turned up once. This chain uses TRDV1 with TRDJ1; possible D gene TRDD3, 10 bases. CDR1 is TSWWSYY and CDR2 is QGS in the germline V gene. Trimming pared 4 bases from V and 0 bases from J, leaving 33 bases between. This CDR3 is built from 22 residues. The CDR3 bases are TGTGCTCTTGGGGGTATGGCACCTTCCTACTGTACTGGGGGATGCAACACCGATAAACTCATCTTT. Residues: CALGGMAPSYCTGGCNTDKLIF.

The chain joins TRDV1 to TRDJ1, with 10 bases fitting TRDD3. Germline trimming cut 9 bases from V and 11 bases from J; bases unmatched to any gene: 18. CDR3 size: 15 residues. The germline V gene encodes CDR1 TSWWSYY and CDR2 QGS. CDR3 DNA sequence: TGTGCTCTCCTGGAAAAATGGGGGATACTGCATCAGCTCATCTTT. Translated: CALLEKWGILHQLIF.

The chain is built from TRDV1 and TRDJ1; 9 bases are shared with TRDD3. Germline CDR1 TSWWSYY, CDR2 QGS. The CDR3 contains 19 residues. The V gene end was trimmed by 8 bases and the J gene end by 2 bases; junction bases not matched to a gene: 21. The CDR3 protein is CALIRWGIRGRIKTDKLIF. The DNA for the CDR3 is TGTGCTCTTATACGTTGGGGGATAAGGGGACGAATAAAGACCGATAAACTCATCTTT.

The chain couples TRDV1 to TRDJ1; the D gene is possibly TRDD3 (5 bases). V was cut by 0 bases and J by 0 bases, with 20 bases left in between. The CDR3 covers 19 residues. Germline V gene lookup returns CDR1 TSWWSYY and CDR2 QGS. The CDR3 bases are TGTGCTCTTGGGGAACTAGTGCGGTTAGGAGGGGAGTACACCGATAAACTCATCTTT. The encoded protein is CALGELVRLGGEYTDKLIF.